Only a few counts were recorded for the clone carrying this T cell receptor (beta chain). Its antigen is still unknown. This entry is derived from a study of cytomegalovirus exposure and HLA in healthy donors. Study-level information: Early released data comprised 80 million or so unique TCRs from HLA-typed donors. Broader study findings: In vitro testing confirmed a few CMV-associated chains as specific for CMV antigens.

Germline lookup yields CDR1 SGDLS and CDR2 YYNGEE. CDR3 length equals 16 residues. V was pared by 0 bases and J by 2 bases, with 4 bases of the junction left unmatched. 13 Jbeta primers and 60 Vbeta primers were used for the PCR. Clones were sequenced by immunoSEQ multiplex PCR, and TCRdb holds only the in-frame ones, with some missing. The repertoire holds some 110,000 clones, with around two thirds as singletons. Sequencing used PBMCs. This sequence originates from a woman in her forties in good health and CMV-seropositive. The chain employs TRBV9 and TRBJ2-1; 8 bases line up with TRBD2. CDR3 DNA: TGTGCCAGCAGCGTAGCCGGGAGGGGCGCCTACAATGAGCAGTTCTTC. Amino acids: CASSVAGRGAYNEQFF.